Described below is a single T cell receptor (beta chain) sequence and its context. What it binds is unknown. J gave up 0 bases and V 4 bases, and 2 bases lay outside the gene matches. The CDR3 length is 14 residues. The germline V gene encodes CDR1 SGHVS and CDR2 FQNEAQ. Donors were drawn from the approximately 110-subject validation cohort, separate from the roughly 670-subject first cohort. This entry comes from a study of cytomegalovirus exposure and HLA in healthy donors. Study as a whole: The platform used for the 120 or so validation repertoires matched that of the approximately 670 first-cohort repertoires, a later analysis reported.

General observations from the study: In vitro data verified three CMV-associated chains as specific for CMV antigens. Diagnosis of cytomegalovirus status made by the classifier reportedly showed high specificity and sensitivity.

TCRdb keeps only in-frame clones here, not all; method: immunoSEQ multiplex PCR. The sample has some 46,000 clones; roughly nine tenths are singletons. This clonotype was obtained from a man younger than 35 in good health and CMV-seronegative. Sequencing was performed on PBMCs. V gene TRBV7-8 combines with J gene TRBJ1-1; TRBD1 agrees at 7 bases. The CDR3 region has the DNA TGTGCCAGCAGCTGGGGACAGCTGAACACTGAAGCTTTCTTT. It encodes CASSWGQLNTEAFF.